These 30 T cell receptor beta chains share one sample of origin, sequenced in a study of cytomegalovirus exposure and HLA in healthy donors. Primers for the PCR totalled 60 Vbeta and 13 Jbeta. The protocol was immunoSEQ multiplex PCR, while the TCRdb copy is restricted to in-frame clones and leaves out a portion. The sample includes over 150,000 clones, about four fifths of them seen just once. Sequencing was done on a sample of PBMCs. These TCRs come from a woman between 45 and 60 years old in good health and CMV-seropositive.

Notes on this clone: The junction and the germline gene differ at one end; a read error may be behind it. The chain's CDR3 is CASSLASLYVYTF. CDR3 in DNA: TGTGCCAGCAGCTTGGCATCCCTCTATGTCTACACCTTC. This sequence joins TRBV5-6 and TRBJ1-2, with D unresolved. Germline CDR1 and CDR2: SGHDT and YYEEEE. The CDR3 totals 13 residues. The full variable domain, completed using reference TRBV5-6 and TRBJ1-2, is DAGVTQSPTHLIKTRGQQVTLRCSPKSGHDTVSWYQQALGQGPQFIFQYYEEEERQRGNFPDRFSGHQFPNYSSELNVNALLLGDSALYLCASSLASLYVYTFGSGTRLTVV.

This clone showed up just once. V is TRBV9 and J is TRBJ1-6, with D hard to call. Trimming left V 0 bases short and J 10 bases short, with 14 bases between. Germline lookup yields CDR1 SGDLS and CDR2 YYNGEE. The CDR3 length is 15 residues. The CDR3 DNA sequence: TGTGCCAGCAGCGTAGGTGGGCGGGAAAACTCACCCCTCCACTTT. Protein sequence: CASSVGGRENSPLHF.

The V gene is TRBV5-1, the J gene TRBJ1-2; D gene ambiguous. Trimming removed 4 bases from V and 6 bases from J, with 19 bases in between. The CDR3 is 15 amino acids. Germline CDR1 SGHRS, CDR2 YFSETQ. The CDR3 reads CASSPGLTLMDGYTF. The CDR3 DNA sequence: TGCGCCAGCAGCCCCGGACTAACACTGATGGATGGCTACACCTTC.

The J gene is TRBJ1-2, the V gene TRBV7-3, with D tentatively TRBD1 (6 bases). The CDR3 has 15 amino acids. Germline CDR1 SGHTA, CDR2 FQGTGA. The V and J ends lost 5 bases and 2 bases respectively, with 15 bases between them. The CDR3 loop is CASSRTAQENYGYTF. The CDR3 nucleotides are TGTGCCAGCAGCCGGACAGCCCAGGAGAACTATGGCTACACCTTC.

The rearrangement uses TRBV7-2 and TRBJ1-3, with TRBD1 identical over 8 bases. This CDR3 comprises 15 residues. After removal of 4 bases from V and 3 bases from J, the junction contained 5 bases not matched to a gene. The germline V gene has CDR1 SGHTA and CDR2 FQGNSA. CDR3 sequence reads: CASSSLDRVGNTIYF. The CDR3, as DNA: TGTGCCAGCAGCTCCTTGGACAGGGTTGGAAACACCATATATTTT.

Details on this clone: This sample also contains other DNA sequences that code for the same CDR3. This chain connects TRBV4-2 to TRBJ2-5, with D possibly being TRBD1 (5 bases). CDR1 and CDR2 (germline): LGHNA, YNFKEQ. The V and J ends lost 1 base and 3 bases respectively, with 12 bases between them. The CDR3 is 15 residues long. This CDR3 reads CASSQGRAGKETQYF. The DNA of the CDR3 is TGTGCCAGCAGCCAAGGCCGGGCAGGGAAAGAGACCCAGTACTTC.

The J gene is TRBJ2-7, the V gene TRBV10-3, with TRBD1 identical over 7 bases. The germline V gene has CDR1 ENHRY and CDR2 SYGVKD. V lost 1 base and J lost 7; bases outside the gene matches: 13. The CDR3 runs to 16 residues. In DNA form, the CDR3 reads TGTGCCATCAGTGAGTGGTCGGGACAGACCTCCGGGGAGCAGTACTTC. Protein sequence: CAISEWSGQTSGEQYF.

As concerns this clone: The junction shows a germline mismatch at one end, possibly a read error. CDR3 amino acids: CSSSLTSGEQFF. The DNA for the CDR3 is TGTTCCAGCAGCTTGACTAGCGGAGAGCAGTTCTTC. The gene calls are TRBV7-9 and TRBJ2-1, with TRBD2 matching over 9 bases. Germline V gene data show CDR1 as SEHNR and CDR2 as FQNEAQ (reference sequence). The CDR3 consists of 12 residues.

The chain joins TRBV6-6 to TRBJ1-2; 8 bases fit TRBD1. Germline-derived CDR1 and CDR2 are MNHNY and SVGAGI (reference sequence). The CDR3 totals 15 residues. With V trimmed by 5 bases and J by 4 bases, 9 bases remained unmatched. In DNA, the CDR3 is TGTGCCAGCAGTCCTCGGACAGGGCCCTTCTATGGCTACACCTTC. This encodes CASSPRTGPFYGYTF.

This chain links TRBV14 with TRBJ1-2, with D possibly matching TRBD1 (5 bases). V was pared by 0 bases and J by 5 bases, with 10 bases between. Germline V gene data show CDR1 as SGHDN and CDR2 as FVKESK. The CDR3 runs to 14 residues. CDR3 coding DNA: TGTGCCAGCAGCCAAGAAGCGGGGCGGTATGGCTACACCTTC. It translates to CASSQEAGRYGYTF.

This clone was detected a few times. CDR3 sequence reads: CASSQDGAGARSGNTIYF. In nucleotides, the CDR3 is TGCGCCAGCAGCCAAGATGGGGCAGGGGCCCGCTCTGGAAACACCATATATTTT. The chain is built from TRBV4-1 and TRBJ1-3, with D perhaps TRBD1 (6 bases). This CDR3 is built from 18 residues. In germline, CDR1 is MGHRA, CDR2 YSYEKL. Trimming shortened V by 0 bases and J by 0 bases, and 15 bases separated the two germline ends.

This clone was counted a few times. The same CDR3 can be traced to other DNA sequences in this sample. The chain has TRBV11-2 and TRBJ2-5; D remains unclear. V lost 2 bases and J 5 bases, leaving 6 bases between the germline ends. CDR3 length: 12 residues. CDR1 SGHAT and CDR2 FQNNGV come from the germline V gene. In DNA form, the CDR3 reads TGTGCCAGCAGCTTATCTTTGGAGACCCAGTACTTC. This translates into CASSLSLETQYF.

The CDR3 sequence is CASSPGQSYEQYF. CDR3 bases: TGTGCCAGTAGCCCGGGACAATCCTACGAGCAGTACTTC. V usage is TRBV19 and J usage is TRBJ2-7; possibly TRBD1 for D (6 bases). Trimming left V 6 bases short and J 1 base short, with 10 bases between. The CDR3 length is 13 residues. Germline lookup yields CDR1 LNHDA and CDR2 SQIVND (reference sequence).

The genes are TRBV15 and TRBJ2-3, with a tentative D call TRBD2 (5 bases). V was cut by 2 bases and J by 3 bases, with 18 bases left in between. The CDR3 contains 17 residues. CDR1 and CDR2 from the germline V gene are LNHNV and YYDKDF (reference sequence). CDR3 in amino acids: CATSRQAHVRETDTQYF. For the CDR3, the DNA is TGTGCCACCAGCAGACAAGCGCATGTTCGGGAAACAGATACGCAGTATTTT.

The CDR3 reads CASSPRDRTEAFF. The DNA for the CDR3 is TGTGCCAGCAGCCCTAGGGACAGAACTGAAGCTTTCTTT. The chain carries TRBV13 and TRBJ1-1, with 7 bases that match TRBD1. With V trimmed by 5 bases and J by 5 bases, 5 bases remained unmatched. CDR3 length equals 13 residues. Germline V lookup: CDR1 PRHDT, CDR2 FYEKMQ (reference sequence).

This clone has just one count. The rearrangement joins TRBV2 to TRBJ2-5; possibly TRBD1 for D (6 bases). The germline V gene has CDR1 SNHLY and CDR2 FYNNEI. V dropped 10 bases and J dropped 4 bases, with 16 bases sitting between them. CDR3 length: 13 residues. As DNA, the CDR3 is TGTGCCACCCGTACTCAAGGGGGAGAGACCCAGTACTTC. It is translated as CATRTQGGETQYF.

This clone was counted between two and nine times. V gene TRBV4-3 combines with J gene TRBJ2-3, with 8 bases that match TRBD2. Losses at the gene ends were 3 bases for V and 2 bases for J; bases not matched to a gene: 10. The CDR3 consists of 17 residues. From germline, CDR1 is LGHNA and CDR2 YSLEER. The CDR3 nucleotides are TGCGCCAGCAGCCAGGGGGTGGCGGGGGGACTCACAGATACGCAGTATTTT. Translating it yields CASSQGVAGGLTDTQYF.

V is TRBV7-2 and J is TRBJ2-1, with D hard to call. V was shortened by 5 bases and J by 4 bases, with 9 bases between the two germline ends. CDR1 is SGHTA and CDR2 is FQGNSA in the germline V gene. The CDR3 loop spans 13 amino acids. For the CDR3, the DNA is TGTGCCAGCAGCAGCCCTTCTTACAATGAGCAGTTCTTC. It yields the protein CASSSPSYNEQFF.

In this sample, this clone turned up a few times. V usage is TRBV9 and J usage is TRBJ1-5; D may be TRBD1 (5 bases). Germline V CDR1 and CDR2: SGDLS, YYNGEE. Between the trimmed V and J ends, which lost 0 bases and 6 bases, there was a span of 16 bases. CDR3 length: 16 amino acids. This CDR3 is CASSVGSGREGQPQHF. CDR3 sequence (DNA): TGTGCCAGCAGCGTAGGGTCAGGCAGGGAGGGTCAGCCCCAGCATTTT.

The J gene is TRBJ2-7, the V gene TRBV15, with 9 bases aligning to TRBD1. With V trimmed by 3 bases and J by 3 bases, 3 bases remained unmatched. CDR1 is LNHNV and CDR2 is YYDKDF in the germline V gene (reference sequence). This CDR3 is built from 14 residues. In DNA, the CDR3 is TGTGCCACCAGCAGCCCGGGACAGGGCTACGAGCAGTACTTC. Its protein product is CATSSPGQGYEQYF.

This chain uses TRBV5-5 with TRBJ2-2, with D perhaps TRBD2 (5 bases). The ends were cut back, 1 base at V and 3 bases at J, with 7 bases in the middle. Germline V lookup: CDR1 SGHKS, CDR2 YYEKEE (reference sequence). The CDR3 covers 14 residues. In DNA form, the CDR3 reads TGTGCCAGCAGCTTGAGGGAGTACACCGGGGAGCTGTTTTTT. It yields the protein CASSLREYTGELFF.

This clone showed up just once. This sequence joins TRBV10-2 and TRBJ2-3, with 10 bases that match TRBD1. CDR3 size: 16 residues. The trim removed 8 bases at V and 8 bases at J, leaving 16 bases unmatched. The germline CDR1 and CDR2 sequences are WSHSY and SAAADI. The CDR3 bases are TGCGCCAGCGCACAGAGGACAGGGGGTATCGTAAGTACGCAGTATTTT. Encoded protein: CASAQRTGGIVSTQYF.

As regards this clone: This CDR3 is missing its conserved last phenylalanine or tryptophan, likely due to a read error. The chain couples TRBV28 to TRBJ1-2; possibly TRBD1 for D (6 bases). Between the trimmed V and J ends, which lost 1 base and 0 bases, there was a span of 12 bases. Per the germline V gene, CDR1 is MDHEN and CDR2 is SYDVKM. The CDR3 consists of 16 residues. The CDR3 is CASSLLGGPTNYGYTS. As DNA, the CDR3 is TGTGCCAGCAGTTTATTGGGGGGGCCGACTAACTATGGCTACACCTCC.

This clone was recorded once. The rearrangement links TRBV29-1 to TRBJ1-1; D is possibly TRBD1 (6 bases). This CDR3 comprises 13 residues. Trimming removed 4 bases at V and 1 base at J, with 10 bases between. CDR1 and CDR2 from the germline V gene are SQVTM and ANQGSEA. CDR3 residues: CSVVLDRNTEAFF. The CDR3 DNA is TGCAGCGTTGTCCTGGACAGGAACACTGAAGCTTTCTTT.

The chain uses TRBV5-4 and TRBJ2-1; 13 nucleotides line up with TRBD2. CDR1 and CDR2 from the germline V gene are SGHNT and YYREEE (reference sequence). This CDR3 contains 15 residues. With 7 bases clipped from V and 16 bases from J, the junction kept 17 bases outside the gene matches. The CDR3 region is CASAGLAGAPVVEFF. For the CDR3, the DNA is TGTGCCAGCGCTGGACTAGCGGGAGCCCCAGTGGTAGAATTCTTC. The whole variable domain, filled in from reference TRBV5-4 and TRBJ2-1, reads ETGVTQSPTHLIKTRGQQVTLRCSSQSGHNTVSWYQQALGQGPQFIFQYYREEENGRGNFPPRFSGLQFPNYSSELNVNALELDDSALYLCASAGLAGAPVVEFFGPGTRLTVL.

A remark on this clone: One junction end does not reproduce the germline sequence, and a read error may be involved. The chain recombines TRBV5-1 with TRBJ1-3, with a tentative D call TRBD1 (6 bases). CDR1 is SGHRS, CDR2 YFSETQ, per germline. The CDR3 loop spans 15 amino acids. DNA for the CDR3: TGCGCCAGCAGTTTGGAGGGACACTCTGGAAACACCATATATTTT. As protein: CASSLEGHSGNTIYF.

The CDR3 nucleotides read TGTGCCAGCAGCCTGGGGACAGGGTACTATGGCTACACCTTC. The encoded protein is CASSLGTGYYGYTF. The J gene is TRBJ1-2, the V gene TRBV6-1, with 9 bases that match TRBD1. CDR1 and CDR2 (germline): MNHNS, SASEGT. V trimming: 6 bases; J trimming: 3 bases; junction bases outside the gene matches: 5. The CDR3 is made up of 14 amino acids.

The V call is TRBV27, the J call TRBJ2-3; 11 bases agree with TRBD2. The germline V gene has CDR1 MNHEY and CDR2 SMNVEV (reference sequence). V lost 4 bases, J lost 6 bases, and 3 bases stayed unmatched. The CDR3 runs 14 residues. DNA of the CDR3: TGTGCCAGCAGTTCCCGACTAGCGGGGGATACGCAGTATTTT. It yields the protein CASSSRLAGDTQYF.

This clone has only a few counts. This rearrangement joins TRBV27 to TRBJ2-1; 7 bases line up with TRBD1. Germline CDR1 is MNHEY and CDR2 is SMNVEV (reference sequence). Unmatched junction bases numbered 13, after V lost 3 bases and J lost 5 bases. This CDR3 has 17 residues. The CDR3 DNA is TGTGCCAGCAGTTTCGACCCTCCGAAGGGGGCGAACAATGAGCAGTTCTTC. It translates to CASSFDPPKGANNEQFF.

This chain links TRBV27 with TRBJ1-4; D remains unclear. Germline V lookup: CDR1 MNHEY, CDR2 SMNVEV (reference sequence). The ends were cut back, 5 bases at V and 6 bases at J, with 10 bases in the middle. The length of the CDR3 is 13 residues. The CDR3 DNA follows: TGTGCCAGCAGTGCGGGGAATGATGAAAAACTGTTTTTT. Translation gives CASSAGNDEKLFF.